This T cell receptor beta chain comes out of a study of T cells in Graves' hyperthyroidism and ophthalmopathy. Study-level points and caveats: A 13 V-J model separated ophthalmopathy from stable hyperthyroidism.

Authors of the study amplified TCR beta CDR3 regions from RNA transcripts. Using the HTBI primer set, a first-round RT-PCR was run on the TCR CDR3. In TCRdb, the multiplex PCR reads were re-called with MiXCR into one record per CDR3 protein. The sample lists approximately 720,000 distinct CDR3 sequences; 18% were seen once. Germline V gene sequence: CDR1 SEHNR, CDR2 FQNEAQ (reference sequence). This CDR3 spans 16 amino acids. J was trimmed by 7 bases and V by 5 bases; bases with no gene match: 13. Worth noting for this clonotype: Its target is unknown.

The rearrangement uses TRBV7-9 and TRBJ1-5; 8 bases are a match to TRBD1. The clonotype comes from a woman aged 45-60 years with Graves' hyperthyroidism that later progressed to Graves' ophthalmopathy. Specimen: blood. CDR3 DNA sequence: TGTGCCAGCAGCCCCGCCCAGGGGGCACCTGGGCAGCCCCAGCATTTT. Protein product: CASSPAQGAPGQPQHF.